The clone carrying this T cell receptor beta chain came up a few times. Trimming took 2 bases from V and 3 from J, leaving 11 bases between them. This CDR3 has 14 residues. Germline CDR1 and CDR2: SGHTA and FQGNSA. TCRdb processed the RT-PCR reads anew with MiXCR; each CDR3 protein has one entry. This sample has 650,000 to 800,000 distinct CDR3 sequences, with 12% to 15% found just once. The clonotype was recovered from a female donor in good health, serving as a healthy control. V is TRBV7-2 and J is TRBJ2-7; D is perhaps TRBD2 (7 bases). Sequenced input: memory CD4+ T cells from blood. CDR3 sequence (DNA): TGTGCCAGCAGCTTAAGGGGGGGAAACTACGAGCAGTACTTC. This encodes CASSLRGGNYEQYF. Combining the CDR3 with reference TRBV7-2 and TRBJ2-7 gives the whole variable domain GAGVSQSPSNKVTEKGKDVELRCDPISGHTALYWYRQSLGQGLEFLIYFQGNSAPDKSGLPSDRFSAERTGGSVSTLTIQRTQQEDSAVYLCASSLRGGNYEQYFGPGTRLTVT.